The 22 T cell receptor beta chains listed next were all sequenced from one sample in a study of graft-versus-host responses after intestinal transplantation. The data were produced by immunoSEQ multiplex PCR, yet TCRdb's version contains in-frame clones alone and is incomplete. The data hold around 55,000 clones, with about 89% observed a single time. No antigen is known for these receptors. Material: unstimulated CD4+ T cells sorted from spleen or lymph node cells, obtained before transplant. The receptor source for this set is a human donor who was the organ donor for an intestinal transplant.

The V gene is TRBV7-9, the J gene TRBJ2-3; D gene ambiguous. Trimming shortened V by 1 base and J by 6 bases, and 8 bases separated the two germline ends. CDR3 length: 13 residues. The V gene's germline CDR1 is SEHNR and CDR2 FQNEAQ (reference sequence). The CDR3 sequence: CASSLDYRDTQYF. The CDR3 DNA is TGTGCCAGCAGCTTAGATTATCGGGATACGCAGTATTTT. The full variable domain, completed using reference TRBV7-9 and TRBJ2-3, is DTGVSQNPRHKITKRGQNVTFRCDPISEHNRLYWYRQTLGQGPEFLTYFQNEAQLEKSRLLSDRFSAERPKGSFSTLEIQRTEQGDSAMYLCASSLDYRDTQYFGPGTRLTVL.

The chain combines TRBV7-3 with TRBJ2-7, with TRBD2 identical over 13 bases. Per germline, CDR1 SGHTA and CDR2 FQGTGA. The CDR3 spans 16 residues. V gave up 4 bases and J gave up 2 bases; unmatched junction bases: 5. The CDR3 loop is CASSSGTSGTAYEQYF. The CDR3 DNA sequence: TGTGCCAGCAGCTCGGGGACTAGCGGGACCGCCTACGAGCAGTACTTC.

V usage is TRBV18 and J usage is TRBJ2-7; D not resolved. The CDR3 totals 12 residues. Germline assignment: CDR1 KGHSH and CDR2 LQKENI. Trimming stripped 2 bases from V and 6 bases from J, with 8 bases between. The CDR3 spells CASSPGLREQYF. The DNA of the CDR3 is TGTGCCAGCTCACCAGGGCTTCGCGAGCAGTACTTC.

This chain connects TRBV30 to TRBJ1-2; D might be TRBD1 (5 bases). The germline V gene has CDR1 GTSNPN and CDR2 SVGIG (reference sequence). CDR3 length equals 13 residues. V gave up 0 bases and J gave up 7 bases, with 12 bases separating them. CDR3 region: CAWSVGTWGGYTF. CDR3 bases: TGTGCCTGGAGTGTGGGGACTTGGGGTGGCTACACCTTC.

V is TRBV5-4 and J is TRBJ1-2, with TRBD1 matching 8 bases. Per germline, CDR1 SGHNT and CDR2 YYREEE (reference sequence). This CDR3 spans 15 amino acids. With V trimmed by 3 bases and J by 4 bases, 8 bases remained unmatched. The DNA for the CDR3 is TGTGCCAGCAGCTCGCGGGACAGGAGTTTCTATGGCTACACCTTC. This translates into CASSSRDRSFYGYTF.

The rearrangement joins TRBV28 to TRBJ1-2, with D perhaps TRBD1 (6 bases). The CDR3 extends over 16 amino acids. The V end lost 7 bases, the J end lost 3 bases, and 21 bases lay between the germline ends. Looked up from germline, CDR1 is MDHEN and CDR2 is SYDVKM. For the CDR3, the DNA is TGTGCCAGCACCGTGCCCGGGGGGCGAAGGGACTATGGCTACACCTTC. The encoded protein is CASTVPGGRRDYGYTF.

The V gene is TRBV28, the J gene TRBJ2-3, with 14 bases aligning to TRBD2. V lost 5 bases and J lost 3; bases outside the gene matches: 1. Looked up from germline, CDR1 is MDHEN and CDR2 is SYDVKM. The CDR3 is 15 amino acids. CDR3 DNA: TGTGCCAGCAGTCGGACTAGCGGGAGGACAGATACGCAGTATTTT. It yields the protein CASSRTSGRTDTQYF.

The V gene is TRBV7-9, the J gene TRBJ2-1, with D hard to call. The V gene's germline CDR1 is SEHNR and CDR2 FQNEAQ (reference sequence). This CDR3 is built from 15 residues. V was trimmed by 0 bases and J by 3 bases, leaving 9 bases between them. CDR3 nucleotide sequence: TGTGCCAGCAGCTTAGCCGAGAAGTTCTACAATGAGCAGTTCTTC. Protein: CASSLAEKFYNEQFF.

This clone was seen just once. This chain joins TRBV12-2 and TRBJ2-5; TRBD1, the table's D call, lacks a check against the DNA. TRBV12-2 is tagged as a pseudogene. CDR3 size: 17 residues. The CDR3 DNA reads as TGTGCAAGTCGCTTGAAGTCACAGGCAGAGTACCAAGAGACCCAGTACTTC. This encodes CASRLKSQAEYQETQYF.

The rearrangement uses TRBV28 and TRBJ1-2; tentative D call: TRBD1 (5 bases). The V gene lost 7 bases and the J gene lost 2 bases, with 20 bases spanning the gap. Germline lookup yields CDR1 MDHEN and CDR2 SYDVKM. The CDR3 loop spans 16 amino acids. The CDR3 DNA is TGTGCCAGCAAGCAATCGGGACTATGGGGGAACTATGGCTACACCTTC. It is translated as CASKQSGLWGNYGYTF.

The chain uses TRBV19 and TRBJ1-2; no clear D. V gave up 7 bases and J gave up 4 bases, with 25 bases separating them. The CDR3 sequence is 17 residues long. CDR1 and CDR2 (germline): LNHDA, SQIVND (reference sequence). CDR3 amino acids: CASKLLDGSIGSYGYTF. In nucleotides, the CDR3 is TGTGCCAGTAAATTATTAGACGGTTCGATCGGGTCCTATGGCTACACCTTC.

The chain's CDR3 is CATSSWGVASTEAFF. The CDR3 nucleotides are TGTGCCACCAGCAGTTGGGGGGTGGCGTCCACTGAAGCTTTCTTT. V is TRBV15 and J is TRBJ1-1; D perhaps matches TRBD1 (5 bases). V lost 3 bases to trimming and J lost 4 bases, with 15 bases between them. Germline V gene sequence: CDR1 LNHNV, CDR2 YYDKDF (reference sequence). The CDR3 covers 15 residues.

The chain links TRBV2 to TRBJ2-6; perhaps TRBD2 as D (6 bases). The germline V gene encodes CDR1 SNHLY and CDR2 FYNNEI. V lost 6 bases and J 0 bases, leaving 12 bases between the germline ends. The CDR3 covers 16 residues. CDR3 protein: CASSLTGVSGANVLTF. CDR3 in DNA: TGTGCCAGCAGCCTGACGGGAGTCTCTGGGGCCAACGTCCTGACTTTC.

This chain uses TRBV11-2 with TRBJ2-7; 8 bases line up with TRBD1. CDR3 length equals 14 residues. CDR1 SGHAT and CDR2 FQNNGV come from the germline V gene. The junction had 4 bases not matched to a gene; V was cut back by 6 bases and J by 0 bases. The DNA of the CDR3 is TGTGCCAGCAGTTCTGACAGGGGCTCCTACGAGCAGTACTTC. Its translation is CASSSDRGSYEQYF. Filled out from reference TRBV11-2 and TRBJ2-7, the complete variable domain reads EAGVAQSPRYKIIEKRQSVAFWCNPISGHATLYWYQQILGQGPKLLIQFQNNGVVDDSQLPKDRFSAERLKGVDSTLKIQPAKLEDSAVYLCASSSDRGSYEQYFGPGTRLTVT.

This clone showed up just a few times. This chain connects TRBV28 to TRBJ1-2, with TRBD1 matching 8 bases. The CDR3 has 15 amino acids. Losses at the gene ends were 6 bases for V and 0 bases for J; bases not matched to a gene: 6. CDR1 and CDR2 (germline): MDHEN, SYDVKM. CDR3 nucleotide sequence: TGTGCCAGCAGCGGGACAGGATCAGCTAACTATGGCTACACCTTC. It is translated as CASSGTGSANYGYTF.

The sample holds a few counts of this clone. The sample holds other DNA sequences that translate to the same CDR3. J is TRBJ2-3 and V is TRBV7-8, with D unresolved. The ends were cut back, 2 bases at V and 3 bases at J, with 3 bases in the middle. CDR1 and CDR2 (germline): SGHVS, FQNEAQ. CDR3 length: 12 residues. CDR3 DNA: TGTGCCAGCAGCTTACAAACAGATACGCAGTATTTT. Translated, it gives CASSLQTDTQYF. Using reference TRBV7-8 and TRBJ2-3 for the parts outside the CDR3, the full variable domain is GAGVSQSPRYKVAKRGQDVALRCDPISGHVSLFWYQQALGQGPEFLTYFQNEAQLDKSGLPSDRFFAERPEGSVSTLKIQRTQQEDSAVYLCASSLQTDTQYFGPGTRLTVL.

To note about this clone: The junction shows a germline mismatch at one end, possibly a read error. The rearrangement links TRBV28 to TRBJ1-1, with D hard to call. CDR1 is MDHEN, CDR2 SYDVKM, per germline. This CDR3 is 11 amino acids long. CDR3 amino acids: CASRIDTEAFF. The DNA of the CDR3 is TGTGCCAGCAGGATCGACACCGAAGCTTTCTTT.

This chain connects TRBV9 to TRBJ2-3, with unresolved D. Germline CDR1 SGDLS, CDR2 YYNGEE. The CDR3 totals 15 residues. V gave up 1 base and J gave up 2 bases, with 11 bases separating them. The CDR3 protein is CASSVRLEHTDTQYF. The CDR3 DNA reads TGTGCCAGCAGCGTAAGACTTGAGCACACAGATACGCAGTATTTT.

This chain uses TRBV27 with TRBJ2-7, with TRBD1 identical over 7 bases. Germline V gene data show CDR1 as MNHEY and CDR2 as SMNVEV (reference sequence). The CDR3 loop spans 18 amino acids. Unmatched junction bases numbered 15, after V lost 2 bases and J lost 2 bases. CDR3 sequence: CASSLKPDRSYLTYEQYF. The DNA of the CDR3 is TGTGCCAGCAGTTTAAAACCGGACAGGTCCTACCTTACCTACGAGCAGTACTTC.

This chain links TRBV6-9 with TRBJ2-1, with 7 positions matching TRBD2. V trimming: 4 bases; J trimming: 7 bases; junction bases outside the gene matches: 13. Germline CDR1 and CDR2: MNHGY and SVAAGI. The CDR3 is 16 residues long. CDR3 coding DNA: TGTGCCAGCAGTTTTAGTTGGGGAGGGGTGACGAATGAGCAGTTCTTC. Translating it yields CASSFSWGGVTNEQFF.

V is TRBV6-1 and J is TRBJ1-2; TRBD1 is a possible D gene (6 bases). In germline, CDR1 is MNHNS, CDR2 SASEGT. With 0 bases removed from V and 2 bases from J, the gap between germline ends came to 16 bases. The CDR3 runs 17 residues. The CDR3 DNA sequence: TGTGCCAGCAGTGAAGCATCAACAGGGTTGTCGAACTATGGCTACACCTTC. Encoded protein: CASSEASTGLSNYGYTF.

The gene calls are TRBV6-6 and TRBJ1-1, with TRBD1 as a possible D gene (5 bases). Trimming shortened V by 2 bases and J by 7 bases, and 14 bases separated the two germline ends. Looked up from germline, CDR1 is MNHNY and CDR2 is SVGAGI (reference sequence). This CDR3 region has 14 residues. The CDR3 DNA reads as TGTGCCAGCAGTTACCGCAGGGAGGGCGATGAAGCTTTCTTT. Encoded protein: CASSYRREGDEAFF.